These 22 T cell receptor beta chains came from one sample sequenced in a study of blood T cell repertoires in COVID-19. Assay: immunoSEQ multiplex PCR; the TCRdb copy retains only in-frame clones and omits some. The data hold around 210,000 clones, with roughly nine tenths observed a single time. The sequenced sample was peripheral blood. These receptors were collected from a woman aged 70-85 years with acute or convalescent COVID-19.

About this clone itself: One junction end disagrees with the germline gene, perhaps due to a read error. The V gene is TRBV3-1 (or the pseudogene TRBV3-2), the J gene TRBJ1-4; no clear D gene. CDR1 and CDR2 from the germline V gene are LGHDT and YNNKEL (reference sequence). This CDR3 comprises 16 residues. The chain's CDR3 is CASSHKSEGTNEKLFF. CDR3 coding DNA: TGTGCTAGCAGCCATAAGTCGGAGGGAACTAATGAAAAACTGTTTTTT.

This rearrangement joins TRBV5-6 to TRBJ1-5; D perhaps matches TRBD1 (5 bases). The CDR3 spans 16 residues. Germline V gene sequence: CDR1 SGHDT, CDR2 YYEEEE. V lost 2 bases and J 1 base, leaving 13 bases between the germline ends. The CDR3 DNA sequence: TGTGCCAGCAGCTTACTGGGGGGGAGAAGCAATCAGCCCCAGCATTTT. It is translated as CASSLLGGRSNQPQHF.

CDR3 DNA: TGTGCCAGCAGTGCCGGGACAGCCACCTATAGCAATCAGCCCCAGCATTTT. Translation gives CASSAGTATYSNQPQHF. The V and J genes are TRBV6-1 and TRBJ1-5, with TRBD1 identical over 7 bases. The V and J ends lost 4 bases and 0 bases, in that order; junction bases with no gene match: 9. There are 17 residues in the CDR3. Germline V gene sequence: CDR1 MNHNS, CDR2 SASEGT.

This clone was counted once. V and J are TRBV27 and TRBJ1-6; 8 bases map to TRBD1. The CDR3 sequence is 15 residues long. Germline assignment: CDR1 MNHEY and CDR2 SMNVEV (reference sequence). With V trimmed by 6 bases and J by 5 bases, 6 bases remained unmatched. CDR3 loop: CASSLDRANNSPLHF. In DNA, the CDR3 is TGTGCCAGCAGCTTGGACAGGGCAAATAATTCACCCCTCCACTTT.

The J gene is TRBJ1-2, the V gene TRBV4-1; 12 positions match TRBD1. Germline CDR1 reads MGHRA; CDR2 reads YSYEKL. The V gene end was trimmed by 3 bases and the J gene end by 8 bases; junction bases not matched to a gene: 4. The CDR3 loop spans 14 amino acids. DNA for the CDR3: TGCGCCAGCAGCCAGGGGGACAGGGGGCACGGCTACACCTTC. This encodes CASSQGDRGHGYTF.

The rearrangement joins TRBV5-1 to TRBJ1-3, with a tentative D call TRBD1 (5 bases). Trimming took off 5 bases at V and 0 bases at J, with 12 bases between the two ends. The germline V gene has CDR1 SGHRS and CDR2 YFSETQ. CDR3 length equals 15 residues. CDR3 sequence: CASSGVGDSGNTIYF. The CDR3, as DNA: TGCGCCAGCAGTGGGGTAGGGGACTCTGGAAACACCATATATTTT.

CDR3 DNA sequence: TGTGCCGCCCTTAGGGCAGGAGCGGGGGAGACCCAGTACTTC. This sequence encodes CAALRAGAGETQYF. The chain carries TRBV6-5 and TRBJ2-5; 7 nucleotides align to TRBD2. The CDR3 sequence is 14 residues long. CDR1 is MNHEY and CDR2 is SVGAGI in the germline V gene. The trim removed 11 bases at V and 5 bases at J, leaving 14 bases unmatched.

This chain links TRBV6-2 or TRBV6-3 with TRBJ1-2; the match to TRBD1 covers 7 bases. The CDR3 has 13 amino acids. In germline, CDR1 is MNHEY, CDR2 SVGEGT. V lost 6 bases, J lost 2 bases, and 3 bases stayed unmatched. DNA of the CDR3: TGTGCCAGCAGCACACAGGGGAACTATGGCTACACCTTC. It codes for CASSTQGNYGYTF.

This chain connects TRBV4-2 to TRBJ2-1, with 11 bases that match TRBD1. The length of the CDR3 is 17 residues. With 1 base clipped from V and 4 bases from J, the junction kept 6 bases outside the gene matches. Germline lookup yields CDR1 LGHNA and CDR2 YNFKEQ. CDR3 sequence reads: CASSQGRTGGGYNEQFF. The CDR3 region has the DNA TGTGCCAGCAGCCAAGGGCGGACAGGGGGCGGTTACAATGAGCAGTTCTTC.

The CDR3, as DNA: TGTGCCAGCAACCCGACGGGACTAGCGGGGGACAATGAGCAGTTCTTC. This sequence encodes CASNPTGLAGDNEQFF. The rearrangement joins TRBV2 to TRBJ2-1; 14 nucleotides align to TRBD2. Germline values: CDR1 SNHLY, CDR2 FYNNEI. The CDR3 is made up of 16 amino acids. After removal of 7 bases from V and 5 bases from J, the junction contained 7 bases not matched to a gene. The whole variable domain, filled in from reference TRBV2 and TRBJ2-1, reads EPEVTQTPSHQVTQMGQEVILRCVPISNHLYFYWYRQILGQKVEFLVSFYNNEISEKSEIFDDQFSVERPDGSNFTLKIRSTKLEDSAMYFCASNPTGLAGDNEQFFGPGTRLTVL.

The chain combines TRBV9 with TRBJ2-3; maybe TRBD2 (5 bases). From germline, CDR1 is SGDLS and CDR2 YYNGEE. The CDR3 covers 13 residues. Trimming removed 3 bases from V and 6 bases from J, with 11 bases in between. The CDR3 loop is CASSGRTEDTQYF. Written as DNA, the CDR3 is TGTGCCAGCAGCGGCCGGACTGAGGATACGCAGTATTTT.

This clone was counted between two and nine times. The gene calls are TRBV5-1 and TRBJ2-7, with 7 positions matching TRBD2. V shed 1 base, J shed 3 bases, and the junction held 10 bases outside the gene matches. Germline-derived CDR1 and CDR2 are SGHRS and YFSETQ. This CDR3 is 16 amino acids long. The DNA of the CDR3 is TGCGCCAGCAGCTTGTTAAGGAGCGGGGATCGCTACGAGCAGTACTTC. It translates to CASSLLRSGDRYEQYF.

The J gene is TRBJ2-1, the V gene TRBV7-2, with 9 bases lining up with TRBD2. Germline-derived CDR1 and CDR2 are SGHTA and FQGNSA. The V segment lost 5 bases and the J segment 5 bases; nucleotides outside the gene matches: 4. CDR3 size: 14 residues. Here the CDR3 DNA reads TGTGCCAGCAGCGTCGTAGCGGGGGACAATGAGCAGTTCTTC. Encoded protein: CASSVVAGDNEQFF.

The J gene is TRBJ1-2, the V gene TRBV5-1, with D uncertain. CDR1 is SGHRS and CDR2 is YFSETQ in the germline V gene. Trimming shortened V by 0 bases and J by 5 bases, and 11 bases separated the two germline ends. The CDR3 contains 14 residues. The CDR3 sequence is CASSLVPGRYGYTF. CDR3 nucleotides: TGCGCCAGCAGCTTGGTGCCGGGAAGGTATGGCTACACCTTC.

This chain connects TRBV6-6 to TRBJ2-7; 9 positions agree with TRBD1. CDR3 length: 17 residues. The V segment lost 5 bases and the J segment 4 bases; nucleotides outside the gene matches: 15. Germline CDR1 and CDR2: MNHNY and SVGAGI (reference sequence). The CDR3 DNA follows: TGTGCCAGCAGTCTACAGGGGGCGCACTTAGGTGCGTACGAGCAGTACTTC. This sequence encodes CASSLQGAHLGAYEQYF.

CDR3 region: CASSQSVPGLAGGSNEQFF. DNA of the CDR3: TGTGCCAGCAGCCAATCTGTCCCGGGACTAGCGGGGGGTTCAAATGAGCAGTTCTTC. This chain connects TRBV4-2 to TRBJ2-1; 15 bases agree with TRBD2. The CDR3 is 19 amino acids. Germline V gives CDR1 LGHNA, CDR2 YNFKEQ. V dropped 2 bases and J dropped 7; count of bases not matched to a gene: 12.

CDR3: CASSTTSTVVRGRAGDEQYF. The CDR3 region has the DNA TGTGCCAGCAGCACTACTTCGACCGTGGTGCGCGGGAGGGCCGGTGACGAGCAGTACTTC. The chain links TRBV21-1 to TRBJ2-7; the DNA was not used to check the table's D call, TRBD2. TRBV21-1 constitutes a pseudogene. The CDR3 loop spans 20 amino acids.

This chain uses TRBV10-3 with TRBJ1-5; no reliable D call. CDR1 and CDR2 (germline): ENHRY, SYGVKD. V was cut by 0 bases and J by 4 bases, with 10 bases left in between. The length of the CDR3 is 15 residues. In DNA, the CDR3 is TGTGCCATCAGTGAGTCGGGGAGGCAGAATCAGCCCCAGCATTTT. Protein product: CAISESGRQNQPQHF.

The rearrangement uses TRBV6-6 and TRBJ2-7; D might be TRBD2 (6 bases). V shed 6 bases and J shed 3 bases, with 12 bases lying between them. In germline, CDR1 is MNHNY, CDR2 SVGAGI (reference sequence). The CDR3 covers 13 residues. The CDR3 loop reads CASSPPGGYEQYF. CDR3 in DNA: TGTGCCAGCAGCCCGCCCGGGGGCTACGAGCAGTACTTC.

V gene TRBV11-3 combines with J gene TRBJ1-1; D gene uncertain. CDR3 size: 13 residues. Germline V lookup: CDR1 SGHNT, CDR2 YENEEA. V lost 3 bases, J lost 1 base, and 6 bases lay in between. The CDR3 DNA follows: TGTGCCAGCAGCTTCCTACCGAACACTGAAGCTTTCTTT. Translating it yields CASSFLPNTEAFF.

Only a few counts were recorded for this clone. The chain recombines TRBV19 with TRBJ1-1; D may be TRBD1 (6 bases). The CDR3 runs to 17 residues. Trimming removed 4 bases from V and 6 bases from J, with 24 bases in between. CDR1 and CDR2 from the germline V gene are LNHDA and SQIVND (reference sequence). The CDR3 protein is CASSKVVNRVNEPEAFF. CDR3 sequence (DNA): TGTGCCAGTAGTAAAGTTGTTAACAGGGTAAACGAGCCTGAAGCTTTCTTT.

CDR3 amino acids: CATAGDMAQYF. In nucleotides, the CDR3 is TGTGCCACCGCGGGGGACATGGCCCAGTACTTC. The gene calls are TRBV10-3 and TRBJ2-5; D might be TRBD2 (7 bases). This CDR3 has 11 residues. Germline lookup yields CDR1 ENHRY and CDR2 SYGVKD. V was clipped by 10 bases and J by 9 bases, with 15 bases between them.